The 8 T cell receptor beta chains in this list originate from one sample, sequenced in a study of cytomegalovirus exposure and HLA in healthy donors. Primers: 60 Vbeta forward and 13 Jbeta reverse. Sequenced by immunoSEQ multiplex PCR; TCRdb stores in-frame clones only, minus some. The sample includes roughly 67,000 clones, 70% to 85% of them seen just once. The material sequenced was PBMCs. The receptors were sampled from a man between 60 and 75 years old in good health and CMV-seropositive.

As DNA, the CDR3 is TGTGCCAGCAGCAGGAAGCGGGGGGGCACCTACAATGAGCAGTTCTTC. This gives the protein CASSRKRGGTYNEQFF. The chain has TRBV5-6 and TRBJ2-1, with 10 positions matching TRBD2. J was trimmed by 2 bases and V by 4 bases; bases with no gene match: 6. The germline CDR1 and CDR2 sequences are SGHDT and YYEEEE. This CDR3 contains 16 residues.

The CDR3 DNA reads as TGCGCCAGCAGCCCAGGGACTAGCGGGGCTGCTTGGACCCAGTACTTC. Residues: CASSPGTSGAAWTQYF. The V and J genes are TRBV5-1 and TRBJ2-5; 13 nucleotides agree with TRBD2. The CDR3 has 16 residues. Germline V CDR1 and CDR2: SGHRS, YFSETQ. The V gene end was trimmed by 4 bases and the J gene end by 7 bases; junction bases not matched to a gene: 10.

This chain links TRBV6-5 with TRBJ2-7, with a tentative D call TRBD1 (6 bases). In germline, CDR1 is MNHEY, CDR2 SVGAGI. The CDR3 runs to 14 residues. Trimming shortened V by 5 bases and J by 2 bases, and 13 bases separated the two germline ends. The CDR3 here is CASSPWTDTYEQYF. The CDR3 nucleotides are TGTGCCAGCAGTCCCTGGACAGACACCTACGAGCAGTACTTC.

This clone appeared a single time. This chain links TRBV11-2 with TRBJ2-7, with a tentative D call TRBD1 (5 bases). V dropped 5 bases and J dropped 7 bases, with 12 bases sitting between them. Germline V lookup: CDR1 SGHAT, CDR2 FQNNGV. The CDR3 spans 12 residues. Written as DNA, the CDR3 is TGTGCCAGCAGCGGGTTGAGACAGGAGCAGTACTTC. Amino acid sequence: CASSGLRQEQYF.

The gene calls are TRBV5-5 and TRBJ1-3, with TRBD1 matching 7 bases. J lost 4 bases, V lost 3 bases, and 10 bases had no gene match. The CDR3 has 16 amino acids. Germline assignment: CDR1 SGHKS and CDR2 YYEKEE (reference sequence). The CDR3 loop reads CASSYTGAYGGNTIYF. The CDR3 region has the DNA TGTGCCAGCAGCTATACAGGGGCTTATGGCGGAAACACCATATATTTT.

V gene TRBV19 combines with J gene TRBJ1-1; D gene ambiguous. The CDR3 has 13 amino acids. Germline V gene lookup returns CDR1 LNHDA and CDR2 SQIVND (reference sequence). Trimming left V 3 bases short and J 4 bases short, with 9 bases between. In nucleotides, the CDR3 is TGTGCCAGTAGTATGGGCGGAGGCACTGAAGCTTTCTTT. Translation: CASSMGGGTEAFF.

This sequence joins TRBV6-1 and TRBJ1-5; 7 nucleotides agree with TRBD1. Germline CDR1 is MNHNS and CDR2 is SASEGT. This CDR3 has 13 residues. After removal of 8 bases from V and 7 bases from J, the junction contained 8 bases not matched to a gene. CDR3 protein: CASGLTGDQPQHF. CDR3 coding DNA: TGTGCCAGCGGCCTCACAGGGGACCAGCCCCAGCATTTT.

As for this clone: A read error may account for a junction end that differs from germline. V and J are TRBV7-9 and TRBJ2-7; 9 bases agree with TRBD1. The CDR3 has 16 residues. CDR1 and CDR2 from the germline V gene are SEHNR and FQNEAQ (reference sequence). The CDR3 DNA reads TGTTCCAGCAGCCGTGTAGGGACAGGGAGCTCCTACGAGCAGTACTTC. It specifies CSSSRVGTGSSYEQYF.